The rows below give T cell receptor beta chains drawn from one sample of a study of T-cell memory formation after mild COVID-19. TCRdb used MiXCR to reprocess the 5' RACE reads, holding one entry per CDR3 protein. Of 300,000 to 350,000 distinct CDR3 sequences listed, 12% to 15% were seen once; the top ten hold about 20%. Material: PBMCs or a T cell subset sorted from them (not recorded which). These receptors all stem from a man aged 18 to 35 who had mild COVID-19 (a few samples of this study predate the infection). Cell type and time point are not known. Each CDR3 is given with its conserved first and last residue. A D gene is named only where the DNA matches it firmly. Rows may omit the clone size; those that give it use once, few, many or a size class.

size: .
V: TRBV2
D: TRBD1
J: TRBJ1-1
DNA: TGTGCCAGCAGGGACAGGGGGCTTATGAACACTGAAGCTTTCTTT
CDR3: CASRDRGLMNTEAFF

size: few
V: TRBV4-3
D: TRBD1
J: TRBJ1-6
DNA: TGCGCCAGCAGCCAAGGGGGACAGGGATGGAATTCACCCCTCCACTTT
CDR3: CASSQGGQGWNSPLHF

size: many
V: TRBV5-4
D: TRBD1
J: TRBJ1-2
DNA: TGTGCCAGCAGCTTGGGACAGGGGAGCTATGGCTACACCTTC
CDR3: CASSLGQGSYGYTF

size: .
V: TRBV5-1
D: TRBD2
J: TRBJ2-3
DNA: TGCGCCAGCAGCTTGGGAGTTAGCGGGGAGGCCGATACGCAGTATTTT
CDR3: CASSLGVSGEADTQYF

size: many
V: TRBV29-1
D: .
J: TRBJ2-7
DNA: TGCAGCGTTGAAAGGGGCTCCTACGAGCAGTACTTC
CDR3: CSVERGSYEQYF

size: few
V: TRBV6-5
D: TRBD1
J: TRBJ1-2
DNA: TGTGCCAGCAGTTACTCGAAAGGGGGCACCTATGGCTACACCTTC
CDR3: CASSYSKGGTYGYTF

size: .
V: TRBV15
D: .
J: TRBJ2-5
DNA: TGTGCCACCAGCAGAGTGGTCGAAGAGACCCAGTACTTC
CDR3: CATSRVVEETQYF

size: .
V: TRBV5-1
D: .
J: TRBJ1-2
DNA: TGCGCCAGCAGCTTGGTTCCGGGGGCCGGGGGCTACACCTTC
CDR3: CASSLVPGAGGYTF

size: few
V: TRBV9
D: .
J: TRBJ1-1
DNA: TGTGCCAGCAGCGTAGGAGGGTTCACTGAAGCTTTCTTT
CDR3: CASSVGGFTEAFF

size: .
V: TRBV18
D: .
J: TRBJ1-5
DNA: TGTGCCAGCTCACCTTCCAAGGAAAAATATCAGCCCCAGCATTTT
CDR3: CASSPSKEKYQPQHF

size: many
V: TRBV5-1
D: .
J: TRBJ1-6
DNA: TGCGCCAGCAGCTTGGTGGGTCGTTCATCCCTCCACTTT
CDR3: CASSLVGRSSLHF

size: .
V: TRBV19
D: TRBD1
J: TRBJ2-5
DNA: TGTGCCAGTAGTCCCAGGACAGGGGCGCTTGAGACCCAGTACTTC
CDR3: CASSPRTGALETQYF

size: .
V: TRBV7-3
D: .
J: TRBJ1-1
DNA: TGTGCCAGCAGCCTACAGGGACACAGCACTGAAGCTTTCTTT
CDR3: CASSLQGHSTEAFF

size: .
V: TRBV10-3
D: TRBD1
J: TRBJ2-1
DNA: TGTGCCATCAGTGATCCAATATTATCGACAGGGGGCTACAATGAGCAGTTCTTC
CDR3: CAISDPILSTGGYNEQFF

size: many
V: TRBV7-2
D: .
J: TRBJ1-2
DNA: TGTGCCAGCATATCCCCCGGGGGAAGAGGCTACACCTTC
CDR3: CASISPGGRGYTF

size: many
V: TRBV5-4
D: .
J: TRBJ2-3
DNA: TGTGCCAGCAGCTTGGACCTGAGCACAGATACGCAGTATTTT
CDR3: CASSLDLSTDTQYF

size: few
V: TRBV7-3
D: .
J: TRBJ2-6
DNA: TGTGCCAGCAGCTTATGGCAGGGGTCCTCTGGGGCCAACGTCCTGACTTTC
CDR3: CASSLWQGSSGANVLTF

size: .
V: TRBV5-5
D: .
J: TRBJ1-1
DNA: TGTGCCAGCAGCTTGTTCAGGGCTTCTGCTAGCACTGAAGCTTTCTTT
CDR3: CASSLFRASASTEAFF

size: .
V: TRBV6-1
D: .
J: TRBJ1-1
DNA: TGTGCCAGCAGCCCCTCCCCTGGGACTGAAGCTTTCTTT
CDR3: CASSPSPGTEAFF

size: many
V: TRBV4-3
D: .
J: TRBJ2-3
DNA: TGCGCCAGCAGCCAAGGGGTTAGGGATACGCAGTATTTT
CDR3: CASSQGVRDTQYF

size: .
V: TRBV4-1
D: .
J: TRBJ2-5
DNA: TGCGCCAGCAGCCAAGATTCAGGGTGGCGAGAGACCCAGTACTTC
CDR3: CASSQDSGWRETQYF

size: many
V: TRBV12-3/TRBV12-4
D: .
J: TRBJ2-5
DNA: TGTGCCAGCACCGTCGGGGGAGAGACCCAGTACTTC
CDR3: CASTVGGETQYF

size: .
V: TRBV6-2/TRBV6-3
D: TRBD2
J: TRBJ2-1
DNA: TGTGCCTCCCTCTACCGGACTAGCGGGGTAAATGAGCAGTTCTTC
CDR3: CASLYRTSGVNEQFF